The 21 T cell receptor beta chains reported below all come from one sample, sequenced in a study of identical twins. MiXCR, applied by TCRdb to the 5' RACE reads, yields one record per CDR3 protein. The repertoire holds 500,000 to 550,000 distinct CDR3 sequences, with approximately 20% as singletons. These data were also reused for a study on yellow fever vaccine responses in identical twins.

Sequenced material: CD4+ T cells sorted from blood. The receptor set was obtained from a woman between 18 and 29 years old in good health.

The chain links TRBV11-3 to TRBJ1-4; possibly TRBD1 for D (6 bases). The length of the CDR3 is 15 residues. Germline CDR1 and CDR2: SGHNT and YENEEA. Trimming cost V 4 bases and J 11 bases, with 20 bases left between them. The CDR3 nucleotides are TGTGCCAGCAGCTGGGGTGGACAGCCGACGAGGAAACTGTTTTTT. Amino acids: CASSWGGQPTRKLFF.

The V call is TRBV12-3 or TRBV12-4, the J call TRBJ2-3; 8 bases are a match to TRBD2. CDR3 size: 16 residues. V was clipped by 3 bases and J by 2 bases; unmatched bases: 7. The CDR3 reads CASSFVTGGPTDTQYF. The DNA for the CDR3 is TGTGCCAGCAGTTTTGTAACGGGAGGGCCCACAGATACGCAGTATTTT.

This clonotype appeared a few times. The V call is TRBV9, the J call TRBJ2-3, with 14 bases aligning to TRBD2. The CDR3 length is 17 residues. Trimming at V came to 4 bases and at J to 3 bases, leaving 7 bases not matched to a gene. Germline CDR1 is SGDLS and CDR2 is YYNGEE. CDR3 bases: TGTGCCAGCAGCCCGACTAGCGGGGGGGCCGGGACAGATACGCAGTATTTT. It is translated as CASSPTSGGAGTDTQYF.

This clonotype showed up just a few times. The rearrangement uses TRBV6-5 and TRBJ2-3, with a tentative D call TRBD2 (6 bases). Trimming removed 0 bases at V and 9 bases at J, with 7 bases between. Germline V gene sequence: CDR1 MNHEY, CDR2 SVGAGI. The CDR3 length is 12 residues. The CDR3 region is CASSYSRGTQYF. CDR3 nucleotide sequence: TGTGCCAGCAGTTACTCGCGGGGCACGCAGTATTTT.

The J gene is TRBJ2-3, the V gene TRBV5-1, with D possibly matching TRBD2 (5 bases). Germline V gene sequence: CDR1 SGHRS, CDR2 YFSETQ. CDR3 length: 15 residues. Trimming took 5 bases from V and 5 from J, leaving 18 bases between them. CDR3 amino acids: CASSPLGMAGDTQYF. The CDR3 nucleotides are TGCGCCAGCAGTCCCCTGGGGATGGCGGGAGATACGCAGTATTTT.

V is TRBV12-3 or TRBV12-4 and J is TRBJ1-4; D uncertain. The CDR3 runs 13 residues. V lost 5 bases and J lost 5, with 9 bases in between. The CDR3 reads CASSVRQNEKLFF. CDR3 DNA sequence: TGTGCCAGCAGTGTCCGTCAAAATGAAAAACTGTTTTTT.

This clonotype was counted only a few times. The chain couples TRBV20-1 to TRBJ2-1; D gene unclear. The CDR3 runs to 11 residues. From germline, CDR1 is DFQATT and CDR2 SNEGSKA (reference sequence). Trimming cost V 6 bases and J 4 bases, with 7 bases left between them. Written as DNA, the CDR3 is TGCAGTGCCCCCGCTTACAATGAGCAGTTCTTC. This gives the protein CSAPAYNEQFF.

The chain joins TRBV20-1 to TRBJ2-1, with D possibly being TRBD1 (6 bases). Germline V gene sequence: CDR1 DFQATT, CDR2 SNEGSKA (reference sequence). This CDR3 region has 16 residues. V lost 0 bases to trimming and J lost 4 bases, with 16 bases between them. CDR3 residues: CSARDLRGLIYNEQFF. The CDR3 DNA reads as TGCAGTGCTAGAGATTTAAGGGGGTTGATTTACAATGAGCAGTTCTTC.

The chain employs TRBV27 and TRBJ2-5; D might be TRBD1 or TRBD2, each matching 5 bases. Per germline, CDR1 MNHEY and CDR2 SMNVEV (reference sequence). The germline V and J ends were trimmed by 7 bases and 4 bases, with 13 bases remaining between them. The CDR3 has 13 amino acids. CDR3 sequence (DNA): TGTGCCAGCACCATCCCCGGGACAGAGACCCAGTACTTC. Translated, it gives CASTIPGTETQYF.

The rearrangement uses TRBV7-9 and TRBJ2-1; D is unclear. In germline, CDR1 is SEHNR, CDR2 FQNEAQ (reference sequence). V was trimmed by 7 bases and J by 8 bases, leaving 21 bases between them. The CDR3 has 15 residues. The CDR3 sequence is CASKVGPASIYEQFF. As DNA, the CDR3 is TGTGCCAGCAAGGTCGGGCCTGCGAGCATCTATGAGCAGTTCTTC.

The genes are TRBV29-1 and TRBJ2-1, with TRBD2 matching 15 bases. CDR3 length: 15 amino acids. The germline gives CDR1 SQVTM, CDR2 ANQGSEA. V lost 4 bases, J lost 5 bases, and 3 bases stayed unmatched. CDR3 amino acids: CSVGTSGRANNEQFF. Written as DNA, the CDR3 is TGCAGCGTTGGGACTAGCGGGAGGGCCAACAATGAGCAGTTCTTC.

V usage is TRBV12-3 or TRBV12-4 and J usage is TRBJ1-5, with D maybe TRBD1 (5 bases). Trimming shortened V by 5 bases and J by 6 bases, and 8 bases separated the two germline ends. The CDR3 contains 12 residues. The CDR3 DNA sequence: TGTGCCAGCAGTGGGACGCGTCAGCCCCAGCATTTT. It is translated as CASSGTRQPQHF.

This chain links TRBV6-1 with TRBJ2-7, with 10 bases identical to TRBD1. Trimming at V came to 2 bases and at J to 7 bases, leaving 5 bases not matched to a gene. This CDR3 has 14 residues. The V gene's germline CDR1 is MNHNS and CDR2 SASEGT. CDR3 sequence (DNA): TGTGCCAGCAGTGAACGGGACAGGGGTGGAGAGCAGTACGTC. Translating gives CASSERDRGGEQYV.

CDR3 in amino acids: CASSPLGLTAETQYF. In DNA form, the CDR3 reads TGTGCCAGCAGCCCCTTAGGACTAACAGCGGAGACCCAGTACTTC. V is TRBV6-1 and J is TRBJ2-5; possibly TRBD2 for D (6 bases). CDR3 length: 15 residues. Germline V CDR1 and CDR2: MNHNS, SASEGT. The germline V and J ends were trimmed by 6 bases and 5 bases, with 19 bases remaining between them.

In this sample, this clonotype turned up many times. This chain links TRBV3-1 with TRBJ2-7, with a weak D call TRBD2 (6 bases). V was cut by 4 bases and J by 7 bases, with 8 bases left in between. The CDR3 spans 11 residues. The V gene's germline CDR1 is LGHDT and CDR2 YNNKEL (reference sequence). CDR3 residues: CASSRGVEQYF. CDR3 in DNA: TGTGCCAGCAGCCGCGGGGTGGAGCAGTACTTC.

The rearrangement uses TRBV10-3 and TRBJ2-7, with 8 bases that match TRBD2. The CDR3 is made up of 13 amino acids. J gave up 2 bases and V 6 bases, and 3 bases lay outside the gene matches. CDR1 is ENHRY, CDR2 SYGVKD, per germline. The CDR3 loop reads CAISTSGAYEQYF. The CDR3 coding sequence is TGTGCCATCAGCACTAGCGGCGCCTACGAGCAGTACTTC.

This chain uses TRBV6-2 or TRBV6-3 with TRBJ2-1; no clear D. CDR3 length: 14 amino acids. V lost 4 bases, J lost 1 base, and 8 bases lay in between. Germline CDR1 MNHEY, CDR2 SVGEGT. In nucleotides, the CDR3 is TGTGCCAGCAGTTCAACCAGGTCCTACAATGAGCAGTTCTTC. This sequence encodes CASSSTRSYNEQFF.

This chain connects TRBV5-1 to TRBJ2-1; D remains unclear. The CDR3 totals 17 residues. In germline, CDR1 is SGHRS, CDR2 YFSETQ. V dropped 5 bases and J dropped 2 bases, with 20 bases sitting between them. This chain's CDR3 is CASRISSAPLAYNEQFF. In nucleotides, the CDR3 is TGCGCCAGCAGAATCTCTTCGGCTCCTCTAGCCTACAATGAGCAGTTCTTC. The full variable domain, with the rest looked up from reference TRBV5-1 and TRBJ2-1, is KAGVTQTPRYLIKTRGQQVTLSCSPISGHRSVSWYQQTPGQGLQFLFEYFSETQRNKGNFPGRFSGRQFSNSRSEMNVSTLELGDSALYLCASRISSAPLAYNEQFFGPGTRLTVL.

The CDR3 spells CASSLDMAEQYF. CDR3 nucleotides: TGTGCCAGCAGCTTAGATATGGCCGAGCAGTACTTC. The chain has TRBV7-8 and TRBJ2-7, with D hard to call. The CDR3 runs 12 residues. Germline CDR1 is SGHVS and CDR2 is FQNEAQ. The V end lost 1 base, the J end lost 6 bases, and 7 bases lay between the germline ends.

This clonotype was seen at least ten times. The gene calls are TRBV24-1 and TRBJ2-5; 9 positions match TRBD2. The CDR3 runs 16 residues. J lost 5 bases, V lost 6 bases, and 12 bases had no gene match. Germline values: CDR1 KGHDR, CDR2 SFDVKD. The CDR3 DNA is TGTGCCACCAGTACAACAGCGGGAGGAATAGGGGAGACCCAGTACTTC. Translation gives CATSTTAGGIGETQYF.

The chain is built from TRBV12-3 or TRBV12-4 and TRBJ2-5, with D maybe TRBD1 (6 bases). The CDR3 sequence is 15 residues long. Trimming shortened V by 5 bases and J by 7 bases, and 20 bases separated the two germline ends. The DNA for the CDR3 is TGTGCCAGCAGTGCCAACAGGGCCCCCCTAGGGACCCAGTACTTC. Translated: CASSANRAPLGTQYF.